Detailed here is one T cell receptor (beta chain). Its specific antigen is unknown. Base qualities are not at hand, and no much larger clone is one base apart. Library method: the immunoSEQ multiplex PCR assay. TCRdb re-hosts the immuneACCESS table, in-frame sequences only. Its copies lack some clones; in the studies checked, an unresolved V gene accounts for under half of them, and the cause for the rest is not known. The table for this sample lists 88,000 or so clones; around 92% of them were counted only once. The ten biggest clones cover roughly 2.5% of the sample. This entry belongs to a study of T cell changes during pregnancy in multiple sclerosis (dated by TCRdb to about 2019). Background on the whole study: The study examined how the T cell repertoire changed over the course of pregnancy in women with multiple sclerosis.

Sequences were derived from peripheral blood, sampled before pregnancy. This TCR came from a female donor with multiple sclerosis, enrolled in a pregnancy study.

The DNA reads as follows: TGTGCCAGCAGCCAAGATGAGCGGATTCGGTCGGGCTACACCTTC. Its coded protein is CASSQDERIRSGYTF. The rearranged segments are TRBV4-2 and TRBJ1-2; no D gene is confidently identified. From its cysteine to its phenylalanine, the CDR3 spans 15 amino acids. The CDR3 DNA has 45 bases and is translated from base 1. Trimming at the junction amounts to 0 bases on V and 8 bases on J, and the germline ends lie 16 bases apart. Per the germline V gene, LGHNA is the CDR1 and YNFKEQ is the CDR2.